This T cell receptor beta chain was documented in a study of cytomegalovirus exposure and HLA in healthy donors. The PCR contained 60 Vbeta and 13 Jbeta primers. Some clones are missing from TCRdb's copy, which holds only in-frame ones; the method was immunoSEQ multiplex PCR. The sample lists about 130,000 clones; 85% were seen once. CDR3 length: 13 amino acids. Germline V lookup: CDR1 SGHNT, CDR2 YYREEE (reference sequence). Germline trimming cut 4 bases from V and 7 bases from J; bases unmatched to any gene: 3. The specimen sequenced was PBMCs. This receptor was identified in a woman in her 30s in good health and CMV-seropositive. V usage is TRBV5-4 and J usage is TRBJ2-1, with TRBD1 matching 9 bases. The CDR3 sequence: CASSIGQGNEQFF. CDR3 sequence (DNA): TGTGCCAGCAGCATAGGACAGGGGAATGAGCAGTTCTTC.